The 21 T cell receptor beta chains below come from one sample, sequenced in a study of shared clonotypes between healthy human individuals. Repertoires were generated with immunoSEQ multiplex PCR, while TCRdb's copy carries only in-frame clones and drops some. The table lists approximately 640,000 clones, approximately 79% of them singletons, with approximately 1.8% in the top ten. The sample consisted of memory CD4+ T cells sorted from blood. Subset defined: CD45RA-negative fraction. Source of these receptors: a woman under 40 in good health.

The sample holds a few counts of this clone. V gene TRBV30 combines with J gene TRBJ1-4; perhaps TRBD1 as D (5 bases). CDR1 and CDR2 (germline): GTSNPN, SVGIG (reference sequence). V lost 3 bases to trimming and J lost 11 bases, with 16 bases between them. The CDR3 has 13 residues. The CDR3 DNA reads TGTGCCTGGAGCCAGGGTAGGGTGGGGAAACTGTTTTTT. Its translation: CAWSQGRVGKLFF.

The V gene is TRBV11-2, the J gene TRBJ2-7, with D perhaps TRBD2 (7 bases). This CDR3 is 15 amino acids long. Per germline, CDR1 SGHAT and CDR2 FQNNGV. V lost 5 bases to trimming and J lost 5 bases, with 19 bases between them. The CDR3 loop reads CASSHQGGGIHEQYF. CDR3 DNA sequence: TGTGCCAGCAGCCATCAGGGCGGGGGCATCCACGAGCAGTACTTC. The complete variable domain, with remaining parts taken from reference TRBV11-2 and TRBJ2-7, reads EAGVAQSPRYKIIEKRQSVAFWCNPISGHATLYWYQQILGQGPKLLIQFQNNGVVDDSQLPKDRFSAERLKGVDSTLKIQPAKLEDSAVYLCASSHQGGGIHEQYFGPGTRLTVT.

This sequence joins TRBV4-2 and TRBJ2-3, with 8 bases that match TRBD1. CDR1 is LGHNA, CDR2 YNFKEQ, per germline. V lost 4 bases, J lost 1 base, and 10 bases stayed unmatched. The CDR3 extends over 17 amino acids. The CDR3 nucleotides read TGTGCCAGCAGCCGCCGCAGACAGGACAGGGGCACAGATACGCAGTATTTT. Its protein is CASSRRRQDRGTDTQYF.

The genes are TRBV5-1 and TRBJ1-3, with D tentatively TRBD1 (5 bases). Between the trimmed V and J ends, which lost 0 bases and 9 bases, there was a span of 13 bases. Germline V gives CDR1 SGHRS, CDR2 YFSETQ. This CDR3 has 14 amino acids. Here the CDR3 DNA reads TGCGCCAGCAGCTTGGATCAGGGTTCAGGCACCATATATTTT. Residues: CASSLDQGSGTIYF.

This clone was counted between two and nine times. This sequence joins TRBV21-1 and TRBJ2-2. TRBV21-1 is deemed a pseudogene. The CDR3 length is 15 residues. The CDR3 DNA is TGTGCCAGCATTCCTCCCCACGCGAACACCGGGGAGCTGTTTTTT. Translation gives CASIPPHANTGELFF.

This rearrangement joins TRBV30 to TRBJ2-1; TRBD2 matches at 10 bases. The germline V gene has CDR1 GTSNPN and CDR2 SVGIG (reference sequence). V shed 5 bases and J 8 bases; nucleotides not matched to a gene: 18. The CDR3 extends over 17 amino acids. The CDR3: CAWRRGSGRASSDEQFF. The CDR3 region has the DNA TGTGCCTGGCGACGGGGCAGCGGGAGGGCCTCTTCCGATGAGCAGTTCTTC.

The chain links TRBV2 to TRBJ1-2; 9 bases agree with TRBD1. Germline lookup yields CDR1 SNHLY and CDR2 FYNNEI. The V and J ends lost 5 bases and 3 bases, in that order; junction bases with no gene match: 4. The CDR3 has 14 amino acids. The CDR3 reads CASSRDRADYGYTF. The CDR3 DNA sequence: TGTGCCAGCAGTCGGGACAGGGCCGACTATGGCTACACCTTC.

The gene calls are TRBV7-3 and TRBJ2-7; a weak D match, TRBD1 (5 bases). This CDR3 region has 14 residues. Trimming took 6 bases from V and 0 from J, leaving 12 bases between them. Germline CDR1 SGHTA, CDR2 FQGTGA. The CDR3 loop is CASSQPQGSYEQYF. For the CDR3, the DNA is TGTGCCAGCAGTCAGCCTCAGGGCTCCTACGAGCAGTACTTC.

The sample holds a few counts of this clone. V and J are TRBV7-2 and TRBJ2-7; TRBD2 matches at 11 bases. CDR1 SGHTA and CDR2 FQGNSA come from the germline V gene. With 5 bases clipped from V and 2 bases from J, the junction kept 8 bases outside the gene matches. The CDR3 totals 16 residues. This CDR3 is CASSHQLAGATYEQYF. DNA for the CDR3: TGTGCCAGCAGCCACCAACTAGCGGGGGCGACCTACGAGCAGTACTTC. Looking up the rest from reference TRBV7-2 and TRBJ2-7 gives the full variable domain: GAGVSQSPSNKVTEKGKDVELRCDPISGHTALYWYRQSLGQGLEFLIYFQGNSAPDKSGLPSDRFSAERTGGSVSTLTIQRTQQEDSAVYLCASSHQLAGATYEQYFGPGTRLTVT.

This chain connects TRBV28 to TRBJ1-4, with D possibly matching TRBD1 (5 bases). The CDR3 is 16 residues long. Per the germline V gene, CDR1 is MDHEN and CDR2 is SYDVKM. V was clipped by 6 bases and J by 6 bases, with 20 bases between them. The CDR3 reads CASSETDPGLDEKLFF. The CDR3 DNA reads TGTGCCAGCAGCGAGACCGACCCAGGGTTAGATGAAAAACTGTTTTTT.

The V and J genes are TRBV19 and TRBJ1-4; D is uncertain. CDR1 is LNHDA and CDR2 is SQIVND in the germline V gene (reference sequence). Trimming removed 10 bases from V and 7 bases from J, with 19 bases in between. The length of the CDR3 is 14 residues. The CDR3 DNA is TGTGCCACCGCATCCACCGGGTCGCCTGAAAAACTGTTTTTT. It translates to CATASTGSPEKLFF.

The chain uses TRBV15 and TRBJ2-1; no definite D call. Looked up from germline, CDR1 is LNHNV and CDR2 is YYDKDF (reference sequence). Trimming took 0 bases from V and 0 from J, leaving 12 bases between them. The CDR3 is made up of 17 amino acids. In DNA form, the CDR3 reads TGTGCCACCAGCAGAGATGGTGGCGAGAGCTCCTACAATGAGCAGTTCTTC. Encoded protein: CATSRDGGESSYNEQFF.

This clone was found once. Distinct nucleotide sequences in the sample also encode this CDR3. The rearrangement links TRBV7-9 to TRBJ2-2; possibly TRBD1 for D (6 bases). Deletions cut 5 bases from V and 3 bases from J, with 13 bases between. The germline V gene encodes CDR1 SEHNR and CDR2 FQNEAQ (reference sequence). The CDR3 has 15 amino acids. The CDR3 bases are TGTGCCAGCAGCCCACAGGGCGGGTACACCGGGGAGCTGTTTTTT. Encoded protein: CASSPQGGYTGELFF. Complete variable domain (other parts from reference TRBV7-9 and TRBJ2-2): DTGVSQNPRHKITKRGQNVTFRCDPISEHNRLYWYRQTLGQGPEFLTYFQNEAQLEKSRLLSDRFSAERPKGSFSTLEIQRTEQGDSAMYLCASSPQGGYTGELFFGEGSRLTVL.

The chain recombines TRBV5-1 with TRBJ2-1; D remains ambiguous. The V end lost 0 bases, the J end lost 6 bases, and 13 bases lay between the germline ends. Germline assignment: CDR1 SGHRS and CDR2 YFSETQ. The CDR3 loop spans 15 amino acids. The CDR3 region has the DNA TGCGCCAGCAGCTTGGTTGTTTCTAAGGGCAATGAGCAGTTCTTC. The encoded protein is CASSLVVSKGNEQFF.

Ten or more counts support this clone. The genes are TRBV4-2 and TRBJ1-4, with D uncertain. This CDR3 spans 12 amino acids. Trimming left V 4 bases short and J 7 bases short, with 7 bases between. The germline CDR1 and CDR2 sequences are LGHNA and YNFKEQ. The CDR3: CASSLGSEKLFF. The CDR3 bases are TGTGCCAGCAGCCTTGGGTCTGAAAAACTGTTTTTT.

The chain uses TRBV4-1 and TRBJ2-6, with D hard to call. The CDR3 has 17 residues. Germline-derived CDR1 and CDR2 are MGHRA and YSYEKL. V gave up 1 base and J gave up 0 bases, with 10 bases separating them. This CDR3 reads CASSQVLGFSGANVLTF. The CDR3 nucleotides read TGCGCCAGCAGCCAAGTCTTGGGGTTCTCTGGGGCCAACGTCCTGACTTTC.

V and J are TRBV14 and TRBJ2-3, with TRBD2 identical over 7 bases. Germline assignment: CDR1 SGHDN and CDR2 FVKESK. With 4 bases clipped from V and 1 base from J, the junction kept 8 bases outside the gene matches. This CDR3 is 16 amino acids long. The CDR3 nucleotides read TGTGCCAGCAGCCCCTCCGGGACTACCGGCACAGATACGCAGTATTTT. This sequence encodes CASSPSGTTGTDTQYF.

The CDR3 region is CAWRYPNSGNYGYTF. The CDR3 bases are TGTGCCTGGAGATACCCCAACAGCGGAAACTATGGCTACACCTTC. The chain carries TRBV30 and TRBJ1-2; D gene ambiguous. The V and J ends lost 3 bases and 2 bases respectively, with 16 bases between them. CDR1 is GTSNPN, CDR2 SVGIG, per germline (reference sequence). The CDR3 runs 15 residues.

V and J are TRBV2 and TRBJ2-3, with D perhaps matching TRBD2 (5 bases). V lost 2 bases, J lost 4 bases, and 16 bases lay in between. The CDR3 loop spans 16 amino acids. CDR1 SNHLY and CDR2 FYNNEI come from the germline V gene. CDR3 amino acids: CASSESRLAGADTQYF. In DNA form, the CDR3 reads TGTGCCAGCAGTGAAAGTCGTCTAGCTGGCGCAGATACGCAGTATTTT.

The gene calls are TRBV2 and TRBJ2-5; 7 nucleotides agree with TRBD2. The CDR3 is 16 amino acids. CDR1 is SNHLY, CDR2 FYNNEI, per germline. V lost 2 bases and J lost 7; bases outside the gene matches: 13. CDR3 DNA sequence: TGTGCCAGCAGTGAATTGGCGGGAGCTGGGATTGGGACCCAGTACTTC. Amino acid sequence: CASSELAGAGIGTQYF.

The V call is TRBV2, the J call TRBJ2-7; D is perhaps TRBD1 or TRBD2 (6 bases each). This CDR3 spans 15 amino acids. V shed 6 bases and J shed 5 bases, with 20 bases lying between them. Germline assignment: CDR1 SNHLY and CDR2 FYNNEI. The DNA of the CDR3 is TGTGCCAGCAGCCAAAGGGGGGATGCTCAGAACGAGCAGTACTTC. It codes for CASSQRGDAQNEQYF.